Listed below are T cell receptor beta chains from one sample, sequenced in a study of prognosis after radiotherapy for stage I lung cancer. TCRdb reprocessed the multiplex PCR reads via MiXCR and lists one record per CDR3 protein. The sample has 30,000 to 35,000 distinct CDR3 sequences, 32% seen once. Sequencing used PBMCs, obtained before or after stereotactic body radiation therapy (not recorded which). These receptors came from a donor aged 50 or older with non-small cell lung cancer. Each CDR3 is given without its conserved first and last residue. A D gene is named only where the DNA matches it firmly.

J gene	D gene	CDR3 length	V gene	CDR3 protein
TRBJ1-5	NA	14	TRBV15	ATSRDRERGGPPQH
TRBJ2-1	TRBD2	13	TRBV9	ASSKTSGRSNEQF
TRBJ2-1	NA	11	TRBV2	ASVDRSYNEQF
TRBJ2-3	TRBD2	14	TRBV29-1	SLWTSGRAGGDTQY
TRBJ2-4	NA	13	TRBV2	ASVDNHLSKNIQY
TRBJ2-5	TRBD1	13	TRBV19	ASRAGTGPWETQY
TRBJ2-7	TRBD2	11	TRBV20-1	SARLAGHNEQY
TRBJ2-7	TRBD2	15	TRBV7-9	ASRTESRTSGRDEQY
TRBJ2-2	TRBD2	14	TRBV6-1	ASSEIAGGNTGELF
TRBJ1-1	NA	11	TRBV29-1	SVRGQMNTEAF
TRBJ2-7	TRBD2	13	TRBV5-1	ASSLGSGSFYEQY
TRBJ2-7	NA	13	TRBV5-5	ASSFGGGGPYEQY
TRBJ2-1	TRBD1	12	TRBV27	ASSRIPTGDEQF
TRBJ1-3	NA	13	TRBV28	ASSQYRVTGNTIY
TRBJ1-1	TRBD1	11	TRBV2	ASSYFGQGGAF
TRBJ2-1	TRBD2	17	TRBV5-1	ASSIPGLAGGASYNEQF
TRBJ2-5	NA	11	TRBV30	AWNMGTWETQY
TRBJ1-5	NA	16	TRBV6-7	ASSLTLDSGRSNQPQH
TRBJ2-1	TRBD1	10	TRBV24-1	ATSGDRNEQF
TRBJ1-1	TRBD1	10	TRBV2	ASRDRVTEAF
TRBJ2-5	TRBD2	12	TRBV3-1	ASSPRLAGGTQY
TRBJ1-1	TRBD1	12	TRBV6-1	ASRQGTANTEAF
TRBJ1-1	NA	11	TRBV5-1	ASSLAVGQEAF
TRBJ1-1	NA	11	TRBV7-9	ASRFGANTEAL
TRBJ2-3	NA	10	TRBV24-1	ATSDWTGVGY
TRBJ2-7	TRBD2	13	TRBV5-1	ASRTGTSGHYEQY
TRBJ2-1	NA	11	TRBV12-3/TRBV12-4	ASRAGGTAEHF
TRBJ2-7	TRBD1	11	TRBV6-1	ASTGTGLYEQY
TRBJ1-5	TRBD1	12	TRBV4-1	ASSQGQVASPQH
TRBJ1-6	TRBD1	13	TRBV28	ASSPGTGSYSPLH
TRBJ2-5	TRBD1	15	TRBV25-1	ASSDPGQGALGETQY
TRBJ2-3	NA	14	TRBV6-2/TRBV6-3	ASSYSLGSHTDTQY
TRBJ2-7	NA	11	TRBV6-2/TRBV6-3	ASQGEYSYEQY
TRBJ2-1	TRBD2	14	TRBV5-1	ASSPPKGLTYNEQF
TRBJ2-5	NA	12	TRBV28	ASSVKPSQETQY
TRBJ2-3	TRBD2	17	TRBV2	ASSEYLALAGKSTDTQY
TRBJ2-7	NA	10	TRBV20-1	SATGPHYEQY
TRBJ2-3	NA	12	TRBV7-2	ASSLAGGTDTQY
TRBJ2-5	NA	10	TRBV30	AWGLDQETQY
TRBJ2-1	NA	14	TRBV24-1	ATSDSRGHGGSEQF
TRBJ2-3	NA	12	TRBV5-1	ASSLAGVPDTQY
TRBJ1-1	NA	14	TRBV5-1	ASSPGGSGRNTEAF
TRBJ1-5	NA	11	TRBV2	ASRGQSNQPQH
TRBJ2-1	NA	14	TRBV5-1	ASSSQGLGSYNEQF
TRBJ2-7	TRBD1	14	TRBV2	ASAGTGAILSYEQY
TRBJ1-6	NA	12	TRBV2	ASSGPSVNSPLH
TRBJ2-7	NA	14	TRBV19	ASSSLESGYFYEQY
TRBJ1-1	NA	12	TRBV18	ASSATGGNTEAF
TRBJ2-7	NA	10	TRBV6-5	ASSYKRDEQY
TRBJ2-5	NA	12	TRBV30	AWDTHMYGETQY